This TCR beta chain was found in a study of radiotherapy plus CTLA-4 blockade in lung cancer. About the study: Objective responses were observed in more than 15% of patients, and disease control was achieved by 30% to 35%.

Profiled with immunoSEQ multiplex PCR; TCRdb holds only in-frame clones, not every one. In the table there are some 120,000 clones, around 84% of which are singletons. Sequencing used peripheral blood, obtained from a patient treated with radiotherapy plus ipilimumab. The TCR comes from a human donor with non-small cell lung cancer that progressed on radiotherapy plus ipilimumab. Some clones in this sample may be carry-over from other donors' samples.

The CDR3 sequence: CASSPEAGGGYGYTF. CDR3 sequence (DNA): TGTGCCAGCTCACCAGAGGCAGGGGGCGGCTATGGCTACACCTTC. The J gene is TRBJ1-2, the V gene TRBV18, with 8 bases fitting TRBD1. Per the germline V gene, CDR1 is KGHSH and CDR2 is LQKENI. The CDR3 is made up of 15 amino acids. Unmatched junction bases numbered 6, after V lost 2 bases and J lost 4 bases. The whole variable domain, remainder taken from reference TRBV18 and TRBJ1-2, is NAGVMQNPRHLVRRRGQEARLRCSPMKGHSHVYWYRQLPEEGLKFMVYLQKENIIDESGMPKERFSAEFPKEGPSILRIQQVVRGDSAAYFCASSPEAGGGYGYTFGSGTRLTVV.